This TCR beta chain was profiled in a study of technical replicates of blood from a handful of donors. The CDR3 length is 16 residues. The germline V gene has CDR1 LGHNA and CDR2 YSLEER. Trimming removed 1 base at V and 2 bases at J, with 15 bases between. Sequenced by immunoSEQ multiplex PCR; TCRdb stores in-frame clones only, minus some. The table includes about 53,000 clones, about 86% detected once. This TCR came from a human donor in good health. Some clones in this sample may be carry-over from other donors' samples. The sample comprised PBMCs. The rearrangement joins TRBV4-3 to TRBJ2-7; a weak D match, TRBD1 (5 bases). The CDR3 loop reads CASSQVLGENTYEQYF. Here the CDR3 DNA reads TGCGCCAGCAGCCAAGTCCTAGGGGAAAATACCTACGAGCAGTACTTC.